This is a list of T cell receptor beta chains from one sample in a study of robustness of blood B and T cell sequencing. TCRdb used MiXCR to reprocess the PCR reads, holding one entry per CDR3 protein. The profile shows over 1,500 distinct CDR3 sequences, about three fifths of them singletons. Sequencing input: peripheral blood. These receptors were taken from a human donor in good health. Each CDR3 is given with its conserved first and last residue. Fields, in order: clone size, J gene, V gene, CDR3 protein. Clone size is given for some rows only: seen once, a few or many times, or a class if the clone is expanded.

clone_size: NA
j_call: TRBJ2-1
v_call: TRBV7-9
cdr3_aa: CASSLGSGGGIYNEQFF

clone_size: NA
j_call: TRBJ1-2
v_call: TRBV5-4
cdr3_aa: CASSLVDRRNYGYTF

clone_size: NA
j_call: TRBJ1-5
v_call: TRBV12-3/TRBV12-4
cdr3_aa: CASSSFPGQTTFNQPQHF

clone_size: NA
j_call: TRBJ1-1
v_call: TRBV5-1
cdr3_aa: CASSLDVNTEAFF

clone_size: NA
j_call: TRBJ1-1
v_call: TRBV30
cdr3_aa: CAWSPDTNTEAFF

clone_size: NA
j_call: TRBJ2-3
v_call: TRBV29-1
cdr3_aa: CSVEGGRGAGTDTQYF

clone_size: NA
j_call: TRBJ2-6
v_call: TRBV29-1
cdr3_aa: CSVEISTRQSSGANVLTF

clone_size: NA
j_call: TRBJ2-1
v_call: TRBV7-9
cdr3_aa: CASSFRDLDEQFF

clone_size: NA
j_call: TRBJ1-3
v_call: TRBV15
cdr3_aa: CATSRDMTGSSGNTIYF

clone_size: NA
j_call: TRBJ1-2
v_call: TRBV5-1
cdr3_aa: CASSSTTGTGGAGYTF

clone_size: NA
j_call: TRBJ2-1
v_call: TRBV5-1
cdr3_aa: CASTLMSWSSYNEQFF

clone_size: NA
j_call: TRBJ1-2
v_call: TRBV11-2
cdr3_aa: CASSPRGDYGYTF

clone_size: NA
j_call: TRBJ1-1
v_call: TRBV29-1
cdr3_aa: CSVEGVGGNLNTEAFF

clone_size: few
j_call: TRBJ2-3
v_call: TRBV10-3
cdr3_aa: CAISDYLAAGTDTQYF

clone_size: NA
j_call: TRBJ1-2
v_call: TRBV30
cdr3_aa: CAWRAFGAGGGGYTF

clone_size: NA
j_call: TRBJ2-6
v_call: TRBV14
cdr3_aa: CASSHPGGLSSGANVLTF

clone_size: NA
j_call: TRBJ2-1
v_call: TRBV7-3
cdr3_aa: CASSPGTGEQFF

clone_size: NA
j_call: TRBJ2-1
v_call: TRBV11-3
cdr3_aa: CASSLNQYNEQFF

clone_size: few
j_call: TRBJ2-7
v_call: TRBV6-5
cdr3_aa: CASSRNPQSRYEQYF

clone_size: NA
j_call: TRBJ2-7
v_call: TRBV7-8
cdr3_aa: CASSLALTGGDSYEQYF

clone_size: few
j_call: TRBJ2-1
v_call: TRBV6-5
cdr3_aa: CASSYSITALEQFF

clone_size: few
j_call: TRBJ2-1
v_call: TRBV29-1
cdr3_aa: CSVEDVGGASYNEQFF

clone_size: NA
j_call: TRBJ1-1
v_call: TRBV4-1
cdr3_aa: CASSRGQAHDTEAFF

clone_size: NA
j_call: TRBJ1-5
v_call: TRBV5-6
cdr3_aa: CASSLGGMDQPQHF

clone_size: large
j_call: TRBJ1-5
v_call: TRBV15
cdr3_aa: CATSRDSGEVGQPQHF

clone_size: NA
j_call: TRBJ2-3
v_call: TRBV29-1
cdr3_aa: CSPLKSTDTQYF

clone_size: NA
j_call: TRBJ1-2
v_call: TRBV29-1
cdr3_aa: CSVEVARGGYGYTF

clone_size: once
j_call: TRBJ1-1
v_call: TRBV7-2
cdr3_aa: CASSLARWRGQGLTGAFF

clone_size: few
j_call: TRBJ2-2
v_call: TRBV18
cdr3_aa: CASSQGQANTGELFF

clone_size: NA
j_call: TRBJ2-1
v_call: TRBV11-3
cdr3_aa: CASSLARLGGNEQFF

clone_size: NA
j_call: TRBJ1-1
v_call: TRBV10-3
cdr3_aa: CAISESGSGGNTEAFF

clone_size: NA
j_call: TRBJ1-5
v_call: TRBV30
cdr3_aa: CAWSIPTGGRTGQPQHF

clone_size: NA
j_call: TRBJ1-6
v_call: TRBV6-5
cdr3_aa: CASSYSRQRAYNSPLHF

clone_size: NA
j_call: TRBJ2-7
v_call: TRBV5-1
cdr3_aa: CASSEWGSSYEQYF

clone_size: NA
j_call: TRBJ1-6
v_call: TRBV18
cdr3_aa: CASSPQGYGNSPLHF

clone_size: NA
j_call: TRBJ1-2
v_call: TRBV5-1
cdr3_aa: CASSQGTGGDGYTF

clone_size: few
j_call: TRBJ1-2
v_call: TRBV9
cdr3_aa: CASSVAGSYYTF

clone_size: NA
j_call: TRBJ1-1
v_call: TRBV15
cdr3_aa: CATSREPSVNTEAFF

clone_size: few
j_call: TRBJ1-1
v_call: TRBV12-3/TRBV12-4
cdr3_aa: CASSLVRGGDTEAFF

clone_size: NA
j_call: TRBJ2-1
v_call: TRBV20-1
cdr3_aa: CSARDRTSGVPGQFF

clone_size: NA
j_call: TRBJ2-2
v_call: TRBV10-1
cdr3_aa: CASRIRTGNTGELFF

clone_size: NA
j_call: TRBJ2-1
v_call: TRBV13
cdr3_aa: CASSPDPTYNEQFF

clone_size: few
j_call: TRBJ2-3
v_call: TRBV15
cdr3_aa: CATSRERGTGSADTQYF

clone_size: large
j_call: TRBJ1-2
v_call: TRBV10-3
cdr3_aa: CAIRSNARDRNYGYTF

clone_size: once
j_call: TRBJ1-2
v_call: TRBV20-1
cdr3_aa: CSASRTGGEYGYTF

clone_size: NA
j_call: TRBJ1-1
v_call: TRBV7-9
cdr3_aa: CASSSSGEAFF

clone_size: NA
j_call: TRBJ1-1
v_call: TRBV10-3
cdr3_aa: CATRGTSAAFF

clone_size: NA
j_call: TRBJ1-1
v_call: TRBV21-1
cdr3_aa: CASSKVEAGANTEAFF

clone_size: few
j_call: TRBJ2-7
v_call: TRBV5-1
cdr3_aa: CASSPGQNYEQYF